The clone carrying this T cell receptor beta chain was picked up many times. The sample originates from a study of T-cell reconstitution after alpha-beta-depleted transplantation in children. The CDR3 is made up of 14 amino acids. Deletions cut 5 bases from V and 9 bases from J, with 19 bases between. For TCRbeta, the library was prepared with unique molecular identifiers. Each CDR3 protein gets one entry after TCRdb re-called the PCR reads with MiXCR. The repertoire has about half a million distinct CDR3 sequences, approximately 12% of them found once; the top ten carry under 7%. This specimen was PBMCs from the stem cell graft donor, taken from the stem cell graft. The V call is TRBV12-3 or TRBV12-4, the J call TRBJ2-5; a possible D gene is TRBD1 (6 bases). This sequence was found in a human donor who donated a stem cell graft to a child with combined immunodeficiency. CDR3: CASSHTRAKGAQYF. Written as DNA, the CDR3 is TGTGCCAGCAGTCACACCCGGGCCAAGGGGGCCCAGTACTTC.